Sequencing of this TCR beta chain was carried out in a study of shared clonotypes between healthy human individuals (dated by TCRdb to 2018 to 2021). As for the study more broadly: The cohort included a few men and a couple of women between 18 and 49 years of age. For each donor, CD4 naive and CD4 memory were each run on three plates, CD8 naive on two plates, and CD8 memory on one plate. The study deeply sequenced blood TCR repertoires of five healthy adults to estimate repertoire size and the extent of clonotype sharing between individuals. Libraries were prepared and TCR repertoires were sequenced by different laboratories using diverse techniques, in order to increase sequencing depth and limit assay-specific biases. Per donor, leukapheresis produced somewhere between about 0.9 and 9 billion PBMCs. On the study overall, not on this receptor specifically: Pairwise subsampling indicated that sequencing depth was expected to affect the degree of clonotype sharing among donors. The genetic and exposure-history diversity represented was limited by the small number of donors. Only blood was sampled, and tissue TCR repertoires likely differ from those in blood. About 5% of naive CD4, roughly 3.5% of naive CD8, roughly 2.4% of memory CD4, and more than 0.35% of memory CD8 clonotypes were shared across four donors. Compared with non-shared clonotypes, clonotypes shared by all four sorted-subset donors had higher generation probabilities. Rarefaction of sorted-subset datasets indicated incomplete sequencing despite the large sequencing depth. Larger estimated clonotype richness was generally found for naive subsets than for memory subsets.

Using the deep immunoSEQ assay, multiplex PCR amplified TCR CDR3 regions from genomic DNA. Genomic DNA extracted from each cell subset was distributed evenly over all wells of several immunoSEQ 96-well plates, and each plate served as one replicate. For sorted subsets, about 220 ng of genomic DNA, equivalent to around 29,000 T cell genomes, went into each replicate PCR. Purified libraries were quantified with a Qubit 3.0 fluorometer, sized on a Bioanalyzer 2100, and re-quantified with the KAPA Library Quantification kit. A separate single-read 150-cycle Illumina NextSeq 550 flow cell was used to sequence each immunoSEQ 96-well plate. The original methods were these. The immunoSEQ output contained only junctional sequences without quality scores, so filtering could not match that applied to full-length reads. To assign V/J genes and CDR3, sequences were annotated using PyIR, a Python wrapper for IgBLAST v1.9, with IMGT germline references. Reads were removed for weak V/J assignments (E-value above 1e-6), missing CDR3, stop codons, out-of-frame junctions, or ambiguous translated residues. A V3J clonotype was defined by an identical inferred V gene, J gene, and CDR3 amino acid sequence. To compute the percentage overlap between repertoires, the number of shared unique clonotypes was divided by the size of the smaller repertoire. Repertoire richness was assessed with RTK rarefaction, the Chao1 estimator, and Recon v2.1 estimates of unobserved clonotypes. Generation probabilities were computed with OLGA for all TCRbeta clonotypes obtained by the gDNA method from several donors. TCRdb re-hosts the immuneACCESS table, in-frame sequences only. Its copies lack some clones; in the studies checked, an unresolved V gene accounts for under half of them, and the cause for the rest is not known. V, J and clone size derive from that table, while D and trimming were established from the DNA sequence. The sample contains approximately 2.4 million clones, roughly 95% of them found a single time. The ten largest clones take up 0.1% to 0.15% of the sample.

The CDR3, from cysteine to phenylalanine, totals 13 residues. Solely the CDR3 DNA is kept, with 39 bases framed from the first base. CDR1 and CDR2, looked up from the germline V gene, are MNHNS and SASEGT. V lost 1 base and J lost 9 bases; the stretch between them is 7 bases long. The donors were healthy, HIV-negative adults who had no recently reported acute infections or vaccinations. Every donor was a Caucasian adult residing in Nashville, Tennessee, USA. Magnetic negative selection was used to enrich CD4+ T cells, after which naive cells were positively selected on CD45RA and the negative fraction became the memory subset. After blood collection by leukapheresis, PBMCs were isolated using Ficoll-Histopaque density gradient centrifugation and then cryopreserved in the vapor phase of liquid nitrogen. Analytical flow cytometry was used to check the purity and quantity of every magnetically sorted T cell population. Each sorted fraction had its genomic DNA isolated and then quantified by UV absorbance on a Nanodrop 2000c.

About this clone itself: Its antigen has not been determined. Per-base quality was not reported, and no clone a single base away is much larger than it.

This receptor was obtained from a man between 18 and 35 years old in good health. The sequence links TRBV6-1 to TRBJ1-6, with the D segment identity uncertain. Sequencing was carried out using naive CD4+ T cells sorted from blood. This specimen's cell subset or site label, per the study, means: CD45RA+ positively selected. Here is the DNA: TGTGCCAGCAGTGAAGGTGCAACTTCACCCCTCCACTTT. Its translation is CASSEGATSPLHF.